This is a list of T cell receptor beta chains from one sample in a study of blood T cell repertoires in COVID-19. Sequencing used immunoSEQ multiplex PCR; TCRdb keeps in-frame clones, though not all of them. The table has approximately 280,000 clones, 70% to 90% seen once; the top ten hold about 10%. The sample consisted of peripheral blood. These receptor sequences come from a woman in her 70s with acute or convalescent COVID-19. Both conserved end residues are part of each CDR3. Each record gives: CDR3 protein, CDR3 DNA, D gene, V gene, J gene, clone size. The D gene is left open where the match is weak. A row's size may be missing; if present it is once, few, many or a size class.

CDR3: CASSRAVATNEKLFF; DNA: TGTGCCAGCAGTCGAGCGGTGGCAACTAATGAAAAACTGTTTTTT; D: NA; V: TRBV6-5; J: TRBJ1-4; size: NA
CDR3: CASSQTGSPEAFF; DNA: TGCGCCAGCAGCCAGACAGGATCGCCTGAAGCTTTCTTT; D: NA; V: TRBV4-1; J: TRBJ1-1; size: NA
CDR3: CASSYRVNQPQHF; DNA: TGTGCCAGCAGTTACCGAGTCAATCAGCCCCAGCATTTT; D: NA; V: TRBV6-5; J: TRBJ1-5; size: few
CDR3: CASSESFGGGRRTNEKLFF; DNA: TGTGCCAGCAGTGAATCCTTCGGAGGGGGCAGAAGAACTAATGAAAAACTGTTTTTT; D: TRBD1; V: TRBV9; J: TRBJ1-4; size: NA
CDR3: CASSSGTSGDTQYF; DNA: TGTGCCAGCAGCTCCGGGACTTCGGGTGATACGCAGTATTTT; D: NA; V: TRBV7-3; J: TRBJ2-3; size: NA
CDR3: CATNYEGGTDTQYF; DNA: TGTGCCACGAATTACGAAGGAGGCACAGATACGCAGTATTTT; D: NA; V: TRBV19; J: TRBJ2-3; size: NA
CDR3: CATRTDLYEQYF; DNA: TGTGCCACCCGGACAGATCTCTACGAGCAGTACTTC; D: NA; V: TRBV6-5; J: TRBJ2-7; size: NA
CDR3: CASTVQANTGELFF; DNA: TGCGCCAGCACGGTCCAAGCGAACACCGGGGAGCTGTTTTTT; D: NA; V: TRBV5-1; J: TRBJ2-2; size: NA
CDR3: CASGVSGTGAISGYTF; DNA: TGTGCCAGCGGCGTCTCCGGGACAGGTGCTATTTCTGGCTACACCTTC; D: TRBD1; V: TRBV11-2; J: TRBJ1-2; size: NA
CDR3: CASSRQSGTGMNTEAFF; DNA: TGTGCCAGTAGTCGGCAGTCCGGGACAGGCATGAACACTGAAGCTTTCTTT; D: TRBD1; V: TRBV19; J: TRBJ1-1; size: NA
CDR3: CASNRLGYGYTF; DNA: TGTGCCAGCAACAGGTTGGGATATGGCTACACCTTC; D: NA; V: TRBV2; J: TRBJ1-2; size: NA
CDR3: CASSFAGAETQYF; DNA: TGTGCCAGCAGTTTCGCGGGGGCCGAGACCCAGTACTTC; D: NA; V: TRBV12-3/TRBV12-4; J: TRBJ2-5; size: NA
CDR3: CASSLTRNTEAFF; DNA: TGCGCCAGCAGCTTGACAAGGAACACTGAAGCTTTCTTT; D: NA; V: TRBV5-1; J: TRBJ1-1; size: many
CDR3: CASSQLLTGGQETQYF; DNA: TGTGCCAGCAGCCAACTTCTGACAGGAGGCCAAGAGACCCAGTACTTC; D: NA; V: TRBV3-1/TRBV3-2; J: TRBJ2-5; size: NA
CDR3: CASSRTGGNGYTF; DNA: TGTGCCAGCAGCCGGACAGGGGGCAATGGCTACACCTTC; D: TRBD1; V: TRBV9; J: TRBJ1-2; size: NA
CDR3: CASSSLRRLTDTQYF; DNA: TGTGCCAGCAGTTCCCTAAGGCGGCTAACAGATACGCAGTATTTT; D: NA; V: TRBV6-5; J: TRBJ2-3; size: NA
CDR3: CASSPDGPPEGYTF; DNA: TGCGCCAGCAGCCCCGATGGCCCCCCGGAGGGCTACACCTTC; D: NA; V: TRBV5-1; J: TRBJ1-2; size: NA
CDR3: CASSDPGTKNTEAFF; DNA: TGTGCCAGCAGTGACCCCGGGACAAAGAACACTGAAGCTTTCTTT; D: NA; V: TRBV6-2/TRBV6-3; J: TRBJ1-1; size: NA
CDR3: CASRPALGLAGTGELFF; DNA: TGTGCCAGTAGGCCTGCCCTGGGACTAGCGGGGACCGGGGAGCTGTTTTTT; D: TRBD2; V: TRBV19; J: TRBJ2-2; size: NA
CDR3: CASSYGGKEGYTF; DNA: TGTGCCAGCAGTTACGGGGGCAAGGAGGGCTACACCTTC; D: NA; V: TRBV6-6; J: TRBJ1-2; size: NA
CDR3: CASSGGPNTEAFF; DNA: TGTGCCAGCAGTGGCGGGCCGAACACTGAAGCTTTCTTT; D: NA; V: TRBV2; J: TRBJ1-1; size: NA
CDR3: CASSPTGRSTDTQYF; DNA: TGTGCCAGCAGTCCGACAGGGAGAAGCACAGATACGCAGTATTTT; D: TRBD1; V: TRBV6-5; J: TRBJ2-3; size: few
CDR3: CASSLSTGITDTQYF; DNA: TGTGCCAGCAGCCTGTCAACAGGAATCACAGATACGCAGTATTTT; D: NA; V: TRBV7-9; J: TRBJ2-3; size: NA
CDR3: CASSRDNQETQYF; DNA: TGTGCCAGCAGCCGCGACAACCAAGAGACCCAGTACTTC; D: NA; V: TRBV7-8; J: TRBJ2-5; size: NA
CDR3: CASRDPDRDGGYTF; DNA: TGTGCCAGCAGGGATCCGGACAGGGACGGTGGCTACACCTTC; D: TRBD1; V: TRBV2; J: TRBJ1-2; size: once
CDR3: CASSGHKSSYEQYF; DNA: TGTGCCAGTAGCGGACACAAGAGCTCCTACGAGCAGTACTTC; D: NA; V: TRBV19; J: TRBJ2-7; size: NA
CDR3: CASSSGRGEAYNEQFF; DNA: TGTGCCAGCAGCTCGGGGAGGGGTGAAGCCTACAATGAGCAGTTCTTC; D: TRBD2; V: TRBV5-4; J: TRBJ2-1; size: NA
CDR3: CASSLGTPDNSPLHF; DNA: TGCGCCAGCAGCCTCGGGACACCCGATAATTCACCCCTCCACTTT; D: NA; V: TRBV5-1; J: TRBJ1-6; size: NA
CDR3: CASSLDYGYTF; DNA: TGTGCCAGTAGTCTCGACTATGGCTACACCTTC; D: NA; V: TRBV19; J: TRBJ1-2; size: NA
CDR3: CASSLVTGTGVDTF; DNA: TGTGCCAGCAGCTTGGTGACCGGGACAGGGGTTGACACCTTC; D: TRBD1; V: TRBV7-2; J: TRBJ1-2; size: NA
CDR3: CSSGNEVGSYEGGYTF; DNA: TGCAGCTCTGGGAACGAGGTCGGGAGTTATGAGGGTGGCTACACCTTC; D: NA; V: TRBV29-1; J: TRBJ1-2; size: once
CDR3: CASSWGLAGGTDTQYF; DNA: TGTGCCAGCAGCTGGGGACTAGCGGGGGGGACAGATACGCAGTATTTT; D: TRBD2; V: TRBV5-4; J: TRBJ2-3; size: NA
CDR3: CAWSVTDTEAFF; DNA: TGTGCCTGGAGTGTAACGGACACTGAAGCTTTCTTT; D: NA; V: TRBV30; J: TRBJ1-1; size: few
CDR3: CASSQDRNSQYQPQHF; DNA: TGCGCCAGCAGCCAAGATCGGAACAGTCAATATCAGCCCCAGCATTTT; D: NA; V: TRBV4-1; J: TRBJ1-5; size: NA
CDR3: CATSRAHGAGMNTEAFF; DNA: TGTGCCACCAGCAGAGCCCACGGGGCGGGAATGAACACTGAAGCTTTCTTT; D: NA; V: TRBV15; J: TRBJ1-1; size: NA
CDR3: CASSPHFGEQYF; DNA: TGTGCCAGCAGCCCCCACTTCGGCGAGCAGTACTTC; D: NA; V: TRBV7-8; J: TRBJ2-7; size: NA
CDR3: CASSFGGRADSPLHF; DNA: TGTGCCAGCAGTTTTGGCGGAAGAGCGGATTCACCCCTCCACTTT; D: NA; V: TRBV6-6; J: TRBJ1-6; size: once
CDR3: CASSGSGGEQETQYF; DNA: TGTGCCAGTAGTGGGAGCGGGGGGGAACAAGAGACCCAGTACTTC; D: TRBD2; V: TRBV19; J: TRBJ2-5; size: NA
CDR3: CATSRVQQGRREKLFF; DNA: TGTGCCACCAGCAGAGTACAACAGGGGCGGCGAGAAAAACTGTTTTTT; D: TRBD1; V: TRBV15; J: TRBJ1-4; size: NA
CDR3: CASSPPSGAGGRSEQFF; DNA: TGTGCCAGCAGCCCCCCCAGCGGAGCGGGGGGGCGGAGTGAGCAGTTCTTC; D: TRBD2; V: TRBV3-1/TRBV3-2; J: TRBJ2-1; size: NA
CDR3: CASNSHQGYNSPLHF; DNA: TGTGCCAGCAACTCCCACCAGGGGTACAATTCACCCCTCCACTTT; D: NA; V: TRBV7-2; J: TRBJ1-6; size: NA
CDR3: CASSPNGRANYGYTF; DNA: TGTGCCAGCAGCCCCAACGGGCGGGCTAACTATGGCTACACCTTC; D: NA; V: TRBV7-2; J: TRBJ1-2; size: NA
CDR3: CSVDLGQGPGYTF; DNA: TGCAGCGTTGACTTGGGACAGGGTCCTGGCTACACCTTC; D: TRBD1; V: TRBV29-1; J: TRBJ1-2; size: once
CDR3: CASTSGGVGYTF; DNA: TGTGCCAGCACCTCCGGCGGGGTCGGCTACACCTTC; D: NA; V: TRBV25-1; J: TRBJ1-2; size: NA
CDR3: CASSQAGVYYGYTF; DNA: TGTGCCAGCAGCCAAGCAGGGGTTTACTATGGCTACACCTTC; D: NA; V: TRBV3-1/TRBV3-2; J: TRBJ1-2; size: NA
CDR3: CASSLVDRGGNTIYF; DNA: TGTGCCAGCAGCTTAGTTGACAGGGGTGGAAACACCATATATTTT; D: TRBD1; V: TRBV7-2; J: TRBJ1-3; size: NA
CDR3: CASSLNRGETQYF; DNA: TGTGCCAGCAGTTTGAATAGAGGGGAGACCCAGTACTTC; D: NA; V: TRBV12-3/TRBV12-4; J: TRBJ2-5; size: NA
CDR3: CASSPPWPRKQYF; DNA: TGTGCCAGCAGCCCCCCATGGCCCAGGAAGCAGTACTTC; D: NA; V: TRBV12-1; J: TRBJ2-7; size: NA
CDR3: CAGRTDSYEKLFF; DNA: TGTGCCGGGCGGACAGATTCTTATGAAAAACTGTTTTTT; D: NA; V: TRBV2; J: TRBJ1-4; size: NA
CDR3: CASMGTGTAEQYF; DNA: TGTGCCAGCATGGGGACAGGGACGGCCGAGCAGTACTTC; D: TRBD1; V: TRBV27; J: TRBJ2-7; size: NA